This T cell receptor beta chain is drawn from a study of CD8 T cells in ankylosing spondylitis. The study's findings and limits: In peripheral blood, disease-linked CD8+ clones occurred at relatively low frequencies. A TCR beta motif of fewer than ten highly homologous variants appeared characteristic of ankylosing spondylitis blood.

TCRdb called the 5' RACE reads again in MiXCR, with one record for every CDR3 protein. The repertoire has 120,000 or so distinct CDR3 sequences, roughly an eighth of them found once; the top ten carry 2.5% to 3%. This clonotype was detected only a few times. The target antigen is unknown. Sequencing was carried out using blood, either unsorted or a sorted T cell fraction (not recorded which). The source is a female donor with ankylosing spondylitis or in good health (not recorded which).

The CDR3 DNA is TGTGCCAGCAGCTCCACAGGGGTCACTGAAGCTTTCTTT. Its translation: CASSSTGVTEAFF. The rearrangement links TRBV7-4 to TRBJ1-1; 7 nucleotides agree with TRBD1. Germline V CDR1 and CDR2: SGHVT, SQSDAQ. V shed 4 bases, J shed 4 bases, and the junction held 3 bases outside the gene matches. This CDR3 comprises 13 residues.